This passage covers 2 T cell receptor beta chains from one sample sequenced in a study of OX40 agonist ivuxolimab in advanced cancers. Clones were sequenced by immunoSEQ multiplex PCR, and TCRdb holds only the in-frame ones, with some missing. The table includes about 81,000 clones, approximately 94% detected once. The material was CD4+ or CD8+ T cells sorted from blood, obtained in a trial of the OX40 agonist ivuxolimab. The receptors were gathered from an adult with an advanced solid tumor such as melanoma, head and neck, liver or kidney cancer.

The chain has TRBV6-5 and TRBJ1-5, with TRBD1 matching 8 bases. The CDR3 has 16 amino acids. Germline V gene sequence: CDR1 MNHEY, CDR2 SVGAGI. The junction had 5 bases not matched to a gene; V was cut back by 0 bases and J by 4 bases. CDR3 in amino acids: CASSYSAGGTNQPQHF. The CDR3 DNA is TGTGCCAGCAGTTACTCGGCAGGGGGCACAAATCAGCCCCAGCATTTT.

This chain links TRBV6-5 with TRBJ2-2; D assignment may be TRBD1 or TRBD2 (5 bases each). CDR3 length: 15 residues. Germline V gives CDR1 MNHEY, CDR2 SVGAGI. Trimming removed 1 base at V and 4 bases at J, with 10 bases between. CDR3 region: CASSYFGGGTGELFF. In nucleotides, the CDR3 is TGTGCCAGCAGTTACTTTGGGGGTGGCACCGGGGAGCTGTTTTTT.